This T cell receptor (beta chain) was identified in a study of T cells after yellow fever vaccination. About the study: It was SMART-Seq v4 Ultra Low Input that prepared the fractions with low cell numbers.

5'RACE template switching added a universal primer site and UMIs to TCR cDNA. TCRdb reprocessed the 5' RACE reads via MiXCR and lists one record per CDR3 protein. The table has 200,000 to 300,000 distinct CDR3 sequences, roughly 6.2% seen once. Germline V gene sequence: CDR1 SGHTA, CDR2 FQGTGA. The V and J ends lost 2 bases and 3 bases respectively, with 8 bases between them. The CDR3 runs to 13 residues. Material: CD4+ T cells sorted from PBMCs, obtained on the day of the yellow fever booster vaccination. The chain employs TRBV7-3 and TRBJ2-7; weak D call: TRBD1 (5 bases). This clonotype was sampled from a young man who received the YFV17D yellow fever vaccine. This CDR3 is CASSLGANYEQYF. CDR3 in DNA: TGTGCCAGCAGCTTAGGGGCCAACTACGAGCAGTACTTC.